Below, one T cell receptor beta chain is given with its context. Methods used by the authors: Amplification of reference gene primers was used by the study to estimate nucleated cell counts. Produced via immunoSEQ multiplex PCR; TCRdb's table is partial and in-frame only. The V and J calls and clone size are taken from that table; D and trimming were inferred from the DNA. Of 400,000 to 450,000 clones in the sample, approximately 92% were seen once. V lost 4 bases and J lost 3; bases outside the gene matches: 2. Germline V gene lookup returns CDR1 SQVTM and CDR2 ANQGSEA. CDR3 length: 12 amino acids. This sample was taken from a study of blood T cell repertoires in COVID-19. Overall study: From the United States, Italy and Spain came samples of acute and convalescent COVID-19.

Specimen: PBMCs or T cells enriched from blood (not recorded which). The rearrangement joins TRBV29-1 to TRBJ2-5, with 7 bases lining up with TRBD1. This clonotype was obtained from a young man who had recovered from COVID-19. In DNA, the CDR3 is TGCAGCGTTGCAGGGACAGAAGAGACCCAGTACTTC. Protein product: CSVAGTEETQYF.